This T cell receptor (beta chain) comes out of a study of control samples from healthy donors and cancer patients. This clone was seen just once. This CDR3 spans 15 amino acids. The V end was cut by 5 bases, the J end by 2 bases, with 15 bases between. Germline assignment: CDR1 KGHSH and CDR2 LQKENI. The table came from immunoSEQ multiplex PCR; TCRdb's copy has only in-frame clones and leaves some out. The sample has roughly 130,000 clones; 90% to 95% are singletons. This clonotype was sampled from a man in his sixties with colorectal cancer. The chain recombines TRBV18 with TRBJ1-2; the D gene is possibly TRBD1 (5 bases). Sequenced input: PBMCs. The CDR3 protein is CASSGAGQRNYGYTF. The CDR3 nucleotides are TGTGCCAGCTCAGGGGCCGGACAACGAAACTATGGCTACACCTTC.